This TCR beta chain stems from a study of cytomegalovirus exposure and HLA in healthy donors. Study observations and caveats: It was shown in a later analysis that HLA-associated TCR beta chains were more clonally expanded than other, equally common chains. Reports described diagnosis of cytomegalovirus status by the classifier as highly specific and sensitive. Within a later analysis, the majority of CMV-associated TCR beta chains appeared HLA-restricted. According to a later analysis, donors in an Asian-associated ancestry cluster reportedly had fewer N-insertions than the approximately 670-donor mean.

The PCR made use of 60 Vbeta and 13 Jbeta primers. TCRdb keeps only in-frame clones here, not all; method: immunoSEQ multiplex PCR. The top ten hold 5.8% of the sample, which has roughly 100,000 clones, roughly a tenth seen once. The CDR3 contains 14 residues. V gave up 3 bases and J gave up 0 bases, with 6 bases separating them. The germline CDR1 and CDR2 sequences are LNHDA and SQIVND (reference sequence). The sample holds a few counts of this clone. Its target is not known. V gene TRBV19 combines with J gene TRBJ1-5, with unresolved D. This receptor was identified in a man aged 40-49 years in good health and CMV-seropositive. The source material was PBMCs. The CDR3 DNA follows: TGTGCCAGTAGTATTTTACATAGCAATCAGCCCCAGCATTTT. Protein: CASSILHSNQPQHF.